Presented here are 9 T cell receptor beta chains from one specimen sequenced in a study of T cell repertoires in ileal Crohn's disease. Sequencing used immunoSEQ multiplex PCR; TCRdb keeps in-frame clones, though not all of them. Found here are about 1,500 clones, around 90% of them singletons; the top ten hold about 15%. Described time point: neoterminal ileum biopsy at postoperative endoscopy, about 6 months after surgery. The sequencing sample was made of ileal tissue. Receptors were obtained from an adult with Crohn's disease.

The rearrangement joins TRBV5-1 to TRBJ1-3, with 7 bases identical to TRBD1. With 3 bases clipped from V and 0 bases from J, the junction kept 6 bases outside the gene matches. There are 16 residues in the CDR3. Germline CDR1 and CDR2: SGHRS and YFSETQ. CDR3 in DNA: TGCGCCAGCAGCTGGGACAGTAGTTCCTCTGGAAACACCATATATTTT. Translated, it gives CASSWDSSSSGNTIYF.

This rearrangement joins TRBV4-1 to TRBJ2-7; D is unresolved. The V end was cut by 1 base, the J end by 4 bases, with 14 bases between. The CDR3 consists of 15 residues. Germline values: CDR1 MGHRA, CDR2 YSYEKL. The CDR3 spells CASSQVWGLDYEQYF. CDR3 nucleotide sequence: TGCGCCAGCAGCCAAGTATGGGGATTGGATTACGAGCAGTACTTC.

This clone was picked up a small number of times. The J gene is TRBJ2-7, the V gene TRBV11-2; D call uncertain. Germline lookup yields CDR1 SGHAT and CDR2 FQNNGV. With 5 bases removed from V and 2 bases from J, the gap between germline ends came to 4 bases. The CDR3 spans 11 residues. The CDR3 loop reads CASSRTYEQYF. DNA for the CDR3: TGTGCCAGCAGCCGCACCTACGAGCAGTACTTC.

The chain carries TRBV28 and TRBJ1-5; no firm D call. Trimming shortened V by 4 bases and J by 11 bases, and 9 bases separated the two germline ends. Germline V gene data show CDR1 as MDHEN and CDR2 as SYDVKM. The CDR3 loop spans 11 amino acids. CDR3 amino acids: CASSSATTQHF. Written as DNA, the CDR3 is TGTGCCAGCAGTTCGGCCACGACCCAGCATTTT.

The J gene is TRBJ2-7, the V gene TRBV15, with TRBD1 identical over 12 bases. Germline CDR1 reads LNHNV; CDR2 reads YYDKDF (reference sequence). CDR3 length: 18 residues. The J segment lost 0 bases and the V segment lost 3 bases, leaving 9 bases of the junction unmatched. The CDR3 loop is CATSRNIGTGGDSYEQYF. The CDR3 coding sequence is TGTGCCACCAGCAGGAACATTGGGACAGGGGGCGACTCCTACGAGCAGTACTTC.

The gene calls are TRBV6-1 and TRBJ1-2, with D uncertain. Per the germline V gene, CDR1 is MNHNS and CDR2 is SASEGT. The CDR3 is 15 amino acids. V shed 2 bases and J shed 0 bases, with 10 bases lying between them. This CDR3 is CASSENRVSNYGYTF. The CDR3 DNA sequence: TGTGCCAGCAGTGAAAATAGGGTGTCTAACTATGGCTACACCTTC.

The chain joins TRBV6-4 to TRBJ2-3; D is possibly TRBD2 (6 bases). There are 14 residues in the CDR3. CDR1 MRHNA and CDR2 SNTAGT come from the germline V gene. V gave up 4 bases and J gave up 2 bases, with 10 bases separating them. The CDR3 sequence: CASSVGEDTDTQYF. In DNA, the CDR3 is TGTGCCAGCAGTGTTGGGGAGGACACAGATACGCAGTATTTT.

The V and J genes are TRBV5-1 and TRBJ1-2, with TRBD1 matching 7 bases. Germline values: CDR1 SGHRS, CDR2 YFSETQ. Trimming at V came to 3 bases and at J to 3 bases, leaving 2 bases not matched to a gene. The CDR3 is 13 residues long. For the CDR3, the DNA is TGCGCCAGCAGCTCGGGGACAGACTATGGCTACACCTTC. Residues: CASSSGTDYGYTF.

This chain joins TRBV19 and TRBJ2-5; TRBD1 is a possible D gene (6 bases). The CDR3 is 13 amino acids. Germline lookup yields CDR1 LNHDA and CDR2 SQIVND (reference sequence). Trimming took off 6 bases at V and 2 bases at J, with 10 bases between the two ends. For the CDR3, the DNA is TGTGCCAGTAGCGGGACAACTCAAGAGACCCAGTACTTC. It encodes CASSGTTQETQYF.